The 5 T cell receptor beta chains below all came from one sample that was sequenced in a study of cytomegalovirus exposure and HLA in healthy donors. Amplification used 60 Vbeta primers and 13 Jbeta primers. Here immunoSEQ multiplex PCR was the method, and the copy in TCRdb shows in-frame clones only, minus some. Here the sample spans 160,000 or so clones, roughly three quarters being singletons. What was sequenced was PBMCs. Every receptor here comes from a man between 18 and 29 years old in good health and CMV-seropositive.

This chain uses TRBV6-1 with TRBJ1-1; D ambiguous. Per germline, CDR1 MNHNS and CDR2 SASEGT. CDR3 size: 12 residues. Trimming cost V 2 bases and J 1 base, with 2 bases left between them. CDR3 nucleotides: TGTGCCAGCAGTGAACAGAACACTGAAGCTTTCTTT. Protein: CASSEQNTEAFF.

This clone was seen once. The rearrangement links TRBV2 to TRBJ2-2; 9 positions match TRBD2. The CDR3 extends over 17 amino acids. The germline V gene has CDR1 SNHLY and CDR2 FYNNEI. The V and J ends lost 3 bases and 7 bases, in that order; junction bases with no gene match: 12. CDR3 DNA sequence: TGTGCCAGCAGTGATCCGGCGGGAGGGTGGTCGGTCGGGGAGCTGTTTTTT. Amino acid sequence: CASSDPAGGWSVGELFF.

This chain links TRBV6-5 with TRBJ1-5; 9 nucleotides align to TRBD1. The CDR3 contains 15 residues. Germline V gene sequence: CDR1 MNHEY, CDR2 SVGAGI. The V gene end was trimmed by 8 bases and the J gene end by 5 bases; junction bases not matched to a gene: 10. CDR3 residues: CASATSTGGDQPQHF. CDR3 bases: TGTGCCAGCGCCACGAGTACAGGGGGCGATCAGCCCCAGCATTTT.

The chain has TRBV28 and TRBJ2-5, with 8 bases fitting TRBD1. The germline gives CDR1 MDHEN, CDR2 SYDVKM. The CDR3 loop spans 14 amino acids. V gave up 6 bases and J gave up 4 bases; unmatched junction bases: 7. CDR3 bases: TGTGCCAGCAGCTCCATAGACAGGGGAGAGACCCAGTACTTC. Translated, it gives CASSSIDRGETQYF.

The rearrangement links TRBV7-2 to TRBJ1-2; a possible D gene is TRBD1 (6 bases). The germline V gene encodes CDR1 SGHTA and CDR2 FQGNSA. The CDR3 is 15 residues long. Trimming removed 5 bases from V and 8 bases from J, with 21 bases in between. The chain's CDR3 is CASSKRSGESWGYTF. The CDR3 region has the DNA TGTGCCAGCAGCAAGCGCTCAGGGGAGAGTTGGGGCTACACCTTC.